The 3 T cell receptor beta chains given below trace back to one sample, sequenced in a study of shared clonotypes between healthy human individuals. Produced via immunoSEQ multiplex PCR; TCRdb's table is partial and in-frame only. The data show over 1.5 million clones, with approximately 98% seen just once and about 0.42% held by the top ten. The sample taken for sequencing was naive CD4+ T cells sorted from blood. Subset meaning: CD45RA+ positively selected. The receptors here all came from a man aged 25-45 years in good health.

This rearrangement joins TRBV10-1 to TRBJ2-3; a possible D gene is TRBD2 (6 bases). CDR1 is WNHNN and CDR2 is SYGVQD in the germline V gene (reference sequence). V was clipped by 5 bases and J by 2 bases, with 17 bases between them. The CDR3 sequence is 16 residues long. The CDR3 here is CASSKGPAGFTDTQYF. The CDR3 DNA reads TGCGCCAGCAGTAAGGGACCCGCGGGGTTCACAGATACGCAGTATTTT.

The rearrangement joins TRBV2 to TRBJ1-2, with D possibly matching TRBD1 (6 bases). Per germline, CDR1 SNHLY and CDR2 FYNNEI. The CDR3 is 13 amino acids. Trimming shortened V by 5 bases and J by 3 bases, and 10 bases separated the two germline ends. CDR3 sequence: CASSPRQDYGYTF. The CDR3 bases are TGTGCCAGCAGTCCACGACAGGACTATGGCTACACCTTC.

The chain has TRBV7-3 and TRBJ2-1; the match to TRBD2 covers 9 bases. V dropped 2 bases and J dropped 1; count of bases not matched to a gene: 3. The CDR3 consists of 16 residues. Per the germline V gene, CDR1 is SGHTA and CDR2 is FQGTGA. The CDR3, as DNA: TGTGCCAGCAGCTTAGTAGCGGGAGTGTCCTACAATGAGCAGTTCTTC. Translating it yields CASSLVAGVSYNEQFF.